The 2 T cell receptor beta chains below come from one sample, sequenced in a study of T cell changes during pregnancy in multiple sclerosis. Assay used: immunoSEQ multiplex PCR; TCRdb lists only in-frame clones, some missing. The table lists some 47,000 clones, approximately 96% of them singletons. Sample: peripheral blood, taken in the second trimester of pregnancy. These receptors originate from a female donor with multiple sclerosis, enrolled in a pregnancy study.

J is TRBJ2-7 and V is TRBV7-9; 9 bases align to TRBD2. Unmatched junction bases numbered 7, after V lost 5 bases and J lost 2 bases. Germline lookup yields CDR1 SEHNR and CDR2 FQNEAQ (reference sequence). The CDR3 totals 15 residues. The CDR3 bases are TGTGCCAGCAGCGCACCTAGCGGGGCTGCCTACGAGCAGTACTTC. As protein: CASSAPSGAAYEQYF.

The rearrangement uses TRBV27 and TRBJ2-1, with unresolved D. Germline values: CDR1 MNHEY, CDR2 SMNVEV (reference sequence). Trimming removed 3 bases at V and 8 bases at J, with 11 bases between. The CDR3 has 13 amino acids. In DNA, the CDR3 is TGTGCCAGCAGTTTGAAGAACTTGGATGAGCAGTTCTTC. Translating gives CASSLKNLDEQFF.